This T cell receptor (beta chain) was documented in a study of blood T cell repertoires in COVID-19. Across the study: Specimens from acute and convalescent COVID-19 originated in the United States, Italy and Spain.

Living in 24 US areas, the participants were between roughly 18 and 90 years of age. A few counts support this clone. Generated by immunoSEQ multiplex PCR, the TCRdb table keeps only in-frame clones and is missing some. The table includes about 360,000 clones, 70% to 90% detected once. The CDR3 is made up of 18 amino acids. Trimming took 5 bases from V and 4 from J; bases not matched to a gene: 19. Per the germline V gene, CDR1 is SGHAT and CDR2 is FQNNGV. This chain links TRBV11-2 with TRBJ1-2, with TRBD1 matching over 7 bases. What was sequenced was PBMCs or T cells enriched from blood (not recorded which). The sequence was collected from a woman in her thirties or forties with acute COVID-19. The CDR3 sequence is CASSRFGTRGISFYGYTF. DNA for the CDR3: TGTGCCAGCAGCAGATTCGGGACCAGGGGGATATCTTTCTATGGCTACACCTTC.